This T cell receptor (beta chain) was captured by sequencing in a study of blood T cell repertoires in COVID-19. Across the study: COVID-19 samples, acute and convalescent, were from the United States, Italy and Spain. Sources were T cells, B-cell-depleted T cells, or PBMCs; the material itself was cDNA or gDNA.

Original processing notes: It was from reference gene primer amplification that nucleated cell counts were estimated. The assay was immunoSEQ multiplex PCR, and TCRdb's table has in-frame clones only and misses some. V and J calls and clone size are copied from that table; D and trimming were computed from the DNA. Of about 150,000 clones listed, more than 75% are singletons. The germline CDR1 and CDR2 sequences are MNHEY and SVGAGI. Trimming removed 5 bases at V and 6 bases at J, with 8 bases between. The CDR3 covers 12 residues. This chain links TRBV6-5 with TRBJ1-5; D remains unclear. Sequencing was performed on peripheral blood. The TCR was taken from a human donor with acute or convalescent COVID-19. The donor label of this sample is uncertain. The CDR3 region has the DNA TGTGCCAGCAGTCGGGGAGGTCAGCCCCAGCATTTT. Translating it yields CASSRGGQPQHF.